The entry below describes one TCR beta chain. There are 13 residues in the CDR3. V dropped 0 bases and J dropped 7 bases, with 7 bases sitting between them. The germline CDR1 and CDR2 sequences are SNHLY and FYNNEI. Using immunoSEQ multiplex PCR, the repertoire was profiled, and TCRdb retains in-frame clones only, with some absent. The sample includes 150,000 to 200,000 clones, 85% to 90% seen only once; the top ten take around 11%. This entry is derived from a study of control samples from healthy donors and cancer patients. The sequencing input was blood. This TCR derives from a young man in good health. This chain links TRBV2 with TRBJ1-3; D unclear. The CDR3 nucleotides read TGTGCCAGCAGTGAAGCGCGGGCGAACACCATATATTTT. The encoded protein is CASSEARANTIYF.